The 4 T cell receptor beta chains presented below share a single source sample, sequenced in a study of Ad26.COV2.S vaccination and SARS-CoV-2 variants. Profiling relied on immunoSEQ multiplex PCR, and the TCRdb table lists in-frame clones only, not all of them. The sample lists about 320,000 clones, more than 70% occurring once. Treatment of the sample: roughly 18 received Ad26.COV2.S at low or high dose, single or two shots; roughly 5 received placebo; per-sample allocation not given. Samples analyzed were those drawn on day 63 after the first vaccine or placebo injection. The input for sequencing was peripheral blood, taken in a trial of Ad26.COV2.S vaccine versus placebo. These receptors were taken from a person aged 18 to 65 who received the Ad26.COV2.S COVID-19 vaccine or a placebo.

A single count supports this clone. This chain joins TRBV7-9 and TRBJ2-4; D call uncertain. The ends were cut back, 5 bases at V and 0 bases at J, with 11 bases in the middle. Germline V gene lookup returns CDR1 SEHNR and CDR2 FQNEAQ (reference sequence). This CDR3 spans 15 amino acids. The CDR3 reads CASSQTELAKNIQYF. The CDR3 bases are TGTGCCAGCAGCCAGACGGAACTAGCCAAAAACATTCAGTACTTC. Full variable domain (outside the CDR3, taken from reference TRBV7-9 and TRBJ2-4): DTGVSQNPRHKITKRGQNVTFRCDPISEHNRLYWYRQTLGQGPEFLTYFQNEAQLEKSRLLSDRFSAERPKGSFSTLEIQRTEQGDSAMYLCASSQTELAKNIQYFGAGTRLSVL.

The chain is built from TRBV10-1 and TRBJ2-3; 11 bases agree with TRBD2. The ends lost 4 bases at V and 1 base at J; junction bases unmatched: 7. Germline loops: CDR1 WNHNN, CDR2 SYGVQD (reference sequence). The CDR3 covers 17 residues. The CDR3 bases are TGCGCCAGCAGTGCCGACAAGACTAGCGGGGGCACAGATACGCAGTATTTT. Translated: CASSADKTSGGTDTQYF.

This chain joins TRBV18 and TRBJ2-7, with TRBD1 matching 8 bases. Germline V gene lookup returns CDR1 KGHSH and CDR2 LQKENI. The CDR3 sequence is 14 residues long. With 3 bases clipped from V and 1 base from J, the junction kept 2 bases outside the gene matches. This CDR3 is CASSPGQDSYEQYF. The DNA for the CDR3 is TGTGCCAGCTCACCGGGACAGGATTCCTACGAGCAGTACTTC.

The chain carries TRBV24-1 and TRBJ2-1, with no clear D. The CDR3 extends over 12 amino acids. Germline CDR1 reads KGHDR; CDR2 reads SFDVKD. Trimming removed 1 base from V and 5 bases from J, with 2 bases in between. The CDR3 DNA follows: TGTGCCACCAGTGATTTACACAATGAGCAGTTCTTC. Protein product: CATSDLHNEQFF.